These 23 T cell receptor beta chains were sequenced from one sample in a study of neoadjuvant anti-PD-1 for oral cavity cancer (dated by TCRdb to the early 2020s). The time point label, as the study defines it: before neoadjuvant nivolumab. The method was the immunoSEQ multiplex PCR assay. The table comes from immuneACCESS by way of TCRdb, which keeps in-frame sequences with V and J called. Part of the clones is missing from these tables; in studies checked, under half for an unresolved V gene and the rest for unknown reasons. The sample records over 11,000 clones, approximately 70% of which are singletons. Clones ranked in the top ten supply roughly 2% of the sample. This specimen consisted of PBMCs, obtained before nivolumab (anti-PD-1) treatment. Source of these receptors: a person aged 40 to 85 with oral cavity squamous cell carcinoma.

The chain joins TRBV27 to TRBJ2-3, with 7 nucleotides matching TRBD2. CDR3 size: 15 residues. The V gene end was trimmed by 3 bases and the J gene end by 3 bases; junction bases not matched to a gene: 6. The germline V gene encodes CDR1 MNHEY and CDR2 SMNVEV (reference sequence). The CDR3 is CASSLVGGPTDTQYF. The CDR3 nucleotides are TGTGCCAGCAGTTTGGTGGGAGGGCCGACAGATACGCAGTATTTT.

This clone has a handful of counts. The V gene is TRBV4-1, the J gene TRBJ1-1; weak D call: TRBD1 (5 bases). Deletions cut 4 bases from V and 1 base from J, with 13 bases between. This CDR3 is 15 amino acids long. Germline CDR1 and CDR2: MGHRA and YSYEKL. CDR3 in DNA: TGCGCCAGCAGCCCGCTGGAGGGACGGAACACTGAAGCTTTCTTT. Translation gives CASSPLEGRNTEAFF.

The chain has TRBV29-1 and TRBJ2-2, with 7 nucleotides matching TRBD1. The V gene end was trimmed by 7 bases and the J gene end by 1 base; junction bases not matched to a gene: 6. Germline V lookup: CDR1 SQVTM, CDR2 ANQGSEA. This CDR3 contains 14 residues. For the CDR3, the DNA is TGCAGCGCACGGCGGACAGGGAACACCGGGGAGCTGTTTTTT. Protein product: CSARRTGNTGELFF.

J is TRBJ2-3 and V is TRBV18; 12 bases match TRBD2. J gave up 7 bases and V 3 bases, and 5 bases lay outside the gene matches. Germline V gene data show CDR1 as KGHSH and CDR2 as LQKENI. The CDR3 contains 15 residues. The chain's CDR3 is CASSPPTSGGYTQYF. In DNA, the CDR3 is TGTGCCAGCTCACCCCCGACTAGCGGGGGATATACGCAGTATTTT.

This clone has a handful of counts. This rearrangement joins TRBV2 to TRBJ1-2; D gene ambiguous. CDR1 and CDR2 from the germline V gene are SNHLY and FYNNEI. Trimming took 2 bases from V and 4 from J, leaving 8 bases between them. CDR3 length: 13 residues. The CDR3 loop is CASSEKARYGYTF. CDR3 DNA: TGTGCCAGCAGTGAAAAGGCCCGCTATGGCTACACCTTC.

This clone was counted a few times. The CDR3 protein is CASRRDTYNSPLHF. In DNA form, the CDR3 reads TGTGCCAGCAGACGGGACACCTATAATTCACCCCTCCACTTT. The gene calls are TRBV6-1 and TRBJ1-6, with D maybe TRBD1 (6 bases). CDR1 and CDR2 from the germline V gene are MNHNS and SASEGT. CDR3 length equals 14 residues. V was cut by 6 bases and J by 2 bases, with 8 bases left in between.

This sequence joins TRBV11-2 and TRBJ2-7, with D perhaps matching TRBD1 (5 bases). Germline V gene sequence: CDR1 SGHAT, CDR2 FQNNGV. The length of the CDR3 is 12 residues. Between the trimmed V and J ends, which lost 7 bases and 4 bases, there was a span of 11 bases. The CDR3, as DNA: TGTGCCAGCAACTCTCAGGGTTACGAGCAGTACTTC. Translating gives CASNSQGYEQYF.

This chain connects TRBV28 to TRBJ2-7; D is ambiguous. Germline V gene lookup returns CDR1 MDHEN and CDR2 SYDVKM. The CDR3 is 11 amino acids. V was clipped by 3 bases and J by 7 bases, with 7 bases between them. Here the CDR3 reads CASSFTIEQYF. In nucleotides, the CDR3 is TGTGCCAGCAGTTTTACAATAGAGCAGTACTTC. The complete variable domain, with remaining parts taken from reference TRBV28 and TRBJ2-7, reads DVKVTQSSRYLVKRTGEKVFLECVQDMDHENMFWYRQDPGLGLRLIYFSYDVKMKEKGDIPEGYSVSREKKERFSLILESASTNQTSMYLCASSFTIEQYFGPGTRLTVT.

The chain has TRBV28 and TRBJ1-2; 7 bases map to TRBD1. Germline V gene lookup returns CDR1 MDHEN and CDR2 SYDVKM. Trimming at V came to 6 bases and at J to 10 bases, leaving 14 bases not matched to a gene. This CDR3 has 14 amino acids. CDR3 nucleotide sequence: TGTGCCAGCAGGGGAAGCGGGACAGCATGGGTCTACACCTTC. It is translated as CASRGSGTAWVYTF.

The chain carries TRBV29-1 and TRBJ2-4; D gene uncertain. Germline V lookup: CDR1 SQVTM, CDR2 ANQGSEA. CDR3 size: 14 residues. Trimming left V 5 bases short and J 0 bases short, with 11 bases between. CDR3 coding DNA: TGCAGCGTTAGAGAGGCTCTAGCCAAAAACATTCAGTACTTC. Translating it yields CSVREALAKNIQYF.

The CDR3 nucleotides are TGCGCCAGCAGCCCGGACAGGGCCGGGGATGAAAAACTGTTTTTT. It codes for CASSPDRAGDEKLFF. The chain employs TRBV5-1 and TRBJ1-4; 8 positions agree with TRBD1. This CDR3 is 15 amino acids long. CDR1 SGHRS and CDR2 YFSETQ come from the germline V gene. The trim removed 4 bases at V and 6 bases at J, leaving 8 bases unmatched.

V gene TRBV6-1 combines with J gene TRBJ2-5; 8 bases are a match to TRBD1. Per germline, CDR1 MNHNS and CDR2 SASEGT. Trimming took 10 bases from V and 5 from J; bases not matched to a gene: 6. This CDR3 contains 12 residues. DNA of the CDR3: TGTGCCACTGGACAGGGATGGGAGACCCAGTACTTC. It encodes CATGQGWETQYF.

The V and J genes are TRBV11-2 and TRBJ1-2; D perhaps matches TRBD1 (5 bases). The CDR3 consists of 12 residues. V lost 7 bases and J lost 13, with 19 bases in between. Germline CDR1 reads SGHAT; CDR2 reads FQNNGV. The CDR3 here is CASTNGAALPTF. The CDR3 coding sequence is TGTGCCAGCACCAACGGGGCAGCCCTTCCCACCTTC.

The chain uses TRBV6-5 and TRBJ2-2, with a tentative D call TRBD1 (5 bases). CDR3 length: 13 residues. CDR1 MNHEY and CDR2 SVGAGI come from the germline V gene. V was pared by 9 bases and J by 5 bases, with 13 bases between. This CDR3 reads CASGAGETGELFF. The DNA of the CDR3 is TGTGCCAGTGGGGCCGGTGAGACCGGGGAGCTGTTTTTT.

The V call is TRBV9, the J call TRBJ2-5; 7 bases line up with TRBD2. The V and J ends lost 2 bases and 2 bases, in that order; junction bases with no gene match: 6. This CDR3 contains 15 residues. CDR1 and CDR2 from the germline V gene are SGDLS and YYNGEE. The CDR3 reads CASSVPGGSQETQYF. CDR3 bases: TGTGCCAGCAGCGTCCCCGGGGGGTCTCAAGAGACCCAGTACTTC. Looking up the rest from reference TRBV9 and TRBJ2-5 gives the full variable domain: DSGVTQTPKHLITATGQRVTLRCSPRSGDLSVYWYQQSLDQGLQFLIQYYNGEERAKGNILERFSAQQFPDLHSELNLSSLELGDSALYFCASSVPGGSQETQYFGPGTRLLVL.

The chain couples TRBV27 to TRBJ2-7; D possibly matches TRBD1 or TRBD2 (7 bases each). Germline V gene sequence: CDR1 MNHEY, CDR2 SMNVEV (reference sequence). The CDR3 totals 17 residues. V gave up 3 bases and J gave up 4 bases, with 22 bases separating them. CDR3 coding DNA: TGTGCCAGCAGTTTTAACAGGGGAAGCGGGATGGGATACGAGCAGTACTTC. This translates into CASSFNRGSGMGYEQYF.

CDR3 amino acids: CASKSRAAYGYTF. The CDR3 bases are TGTGCCAGTAAATCCAGGGCGGCCTATGGCTACACCTTC. V gene TRBV9 combines with J gene TRBJ1-2; the D gene is possibly TRBD1 (5 bases). Germline CDR1 reads SGDLS; CDR2 reads YYNGEE. Trimming took 8 bases from V and 4 from J, leaving 15 bases between them. The CDR3 contains 13 residues.

This chain joins TRBV11-2 and TRBJ2-3; D unresolved. The V end lost 1 base, the J end lost 0 bases, and 17 bases lay between the germline ends. The CDR3 runs 18 residues. The germline CDR1 and CDR2 sequences are SGHAT and FQNNGV. CDR3 protein: CASSLGPLVTSSTDTQYF. The CDR3, as DNA: TGTGCCAGCAGCTTAGGCCCTCTAGTAACCTCGAGCACAGATACGCAGTATTTT.

The chain has TRBV6-1 and TRBJ1-1; 12 nucleotides align to TRBD1. The CDR3 spans 15 residues. Germline CDR1 and CDR2: MNHNS and SASEGT. Trimming cost V 5 bases and J 7 bases; bases outside gene matches: 8. CDR3 DNA: TGTGCCAGCAGTCTCCGGGACAGGGGGCTCGTTGAAGCTTTCTTT. Translation: CASSLRDRGLVEAFF.

The chain's CDR3 is CASSHPPGGTQYF. The CDR3 DNA reads as TGTGCCAGCAGCCATCCCCCCGGGGGTACGCAGTATTTT. V usage is TRBV11-3 and J usage is TRBJ2-3, with D maybe TRBD2 (6 bases). V lost 5 bases to trimming and J lost 8 bases, with 14 bases between them. Germline V CDR1 and CDR2: SGHNT, YENEEA. The length of the CDR3 is 13 residues. The whole variable domain, remainder taken from reference TRBV11-3 and TRBJ2-3, is EAGVVQSPRYKIIEKKQPVAFWCNPISGHNTLYWYLQNLGQGPELLIRYENEEAVDDSQLPKDRFSAERLKGVDSTLKIQPAELGDSAVYLCASSHPPGGTQYFGPGTRLTVL.

V and J are TRBV6-6 and TRBJ2-2; D uncertain. Germline CDR1 is MNHNY and CDR2 is SVGAGI (reference sequence). The V end lost 6 bases, the J end lost 4 bases, and 12 bases lay between the germline ends. The CDR3 extends over 14 amino acids. For the CDR3, the DNA is TGTGCCAGCAGCCACAAGGGCACCACCGGGGAGCTGTTTTTT. This encodes CASSHKGTTGELFF.

This clone was seen a handful of times. J is TRBJ2-7 and V is TRBV28, with TRBD1 matching 12 bases. This CDR3 has 13 amino acids. Germline lookup yields CDR1 MDHEN and CDR2 SYDVKM. The CDR3 DNA is TGTACCGCCGGGACAGGGGGCATGTACGAGCAGTACTTC. Protein product: CTAGTGGMYEQYF.

This chain uses TRBV9 with TRBJ1-2, with 9 bases aligning to TRBD1. V trimming: 3 bases; J trimming: 8 bases; junction bases outside the gene matches: 11. The CDR3 is 15 residues long. The germline V gene has CDR1 SGDLS and CDR2 YYNGEE. CDR3 sequence: CASSAQQGASRGYTF. The CDR3 DNA is TGTGCCAGCAGCGCTCAACAGGGGGCCTCGCGAGGCTACACCTTC.